This T cell receptor (beta chain) was identified during a study of human T cells and chemical hapten exposure. This clonotype came up a few times. The CDR3 is 15 amino acids. Trimming took off 0 bases at V and 1 base at J, with 9 bases between the two ends. CDR1 is MNHEY, CDR2 SVGAGI, per germline. Documented time point: pre-sensitization, week 0. Treatment: therapeutic diphenylcyclopropenone sensitization with weekly scalp DPC. RNA extraction used unfractionated whole blood as the source of total RNA. TCRdb re-called the RACE reads with MiXCR, one entry per CDR3 protein. The table has over 50,000 distinct CDR3 sequences, about 9.6% seen once.

This specimen consisted of whole blood, obtained in connection with sensitization to the hapten diphenylcyclopropenone (DPC). The chain recombines TRBV6-5 with TRBJ1-1, with no clear D. The TCR was taken from a woman aged 25 to 45 with alopecia areata. Some clones in this sample may be carry-over from other donors' samples. CDR3 in amino acids: CASSYSTNSNTEAFF. The CDR3 DNA follows: TGTGCCAGCAGTTACTCGACAAACTCGAACACTGAAGCTTTCTTT.